The sample holds many counts of the clone carrying this T cell receptor beta chain. Its antigen is still unknown. The data were obtained in a study of tumor-infiltrating lymphocytes in primary liver carcinoma. Across the whole study: Each of the growths was stage T1-T3 N0M0, extending 4.2 to 10 cm across.

Investigators took RNA and DNA out together from about 19-30 mg of unsorted bulk tissue. A primer matching the constant region was used to make TCR beta cDNA from 500 ng of total RNA. Libraries for TCR beta were built through three nested multiplex PCR rounds, which together made up a slightly modified ARM-PCR procedure. TRBV1-TRBV30 forward and Cbeta reverse primers drove the first two approximately 10-cycle rounds. TCRdb redid the calling of the multiplex PCR reads with MiXCR, one entry per CDR3 protein. Altogether 100,000 or so distinct CDR3 sequences are present, about two thirds being singletons, with the ten largest covering 9.5% to 15%. Points from the study as a whole: Between tumor regions, pairs overlapped more than tumor-adjacent and tumor-blood pairs did. Detection in all five tumor regions applied to only about 7-25% of top clones. Tumor specimens were characterized by a significantly higher top-250-clone fraction than blood (p = 0.039).

Trimming pared 2 bases from V and 0 bases from J, leaving 7 bases between. The germline V gene has CDR1 GTSNPN and CDR2 SVGIG (reference sequence). The length of the CDR3 is 13 residues. V is TRBV30 and J is TRBJ2-5, with no clear D. The TCR was taken from a woman aged 60-75 years with primary liver carcinoma and hepatitis B virus infection. Sequenced sample: liver tumor tissue from sampling region 2. The subset: tumor region T2, inferior pole. As DNA, the CDR3 is TGTGCCTGGAGTCCCGGCAACCAAGAGACCCAGTACTTC. This translates into CAWSPGNQETQYF.